This TCR beta chain was sequenced during a study of blood T cell repertoires in COVID-19. With 6 bases clipped from V and 0 bases from J, the junction kept 5 bases outside the gene matches. Germline values: CDR1 MDHEN, CDR2 SYDVKM. The CDR3 loop spans 16 amino acids. In the original processing: From reference gene primer amplification, estimates of nucleated cell counts were derived. Produced via immunoSEQ multiplex PCR; TCRdb's table is partial and in-frame only. V and J calls and clone size are given by that table; D and trimming were obtained from the DNA. The sample has about 370,000 clones, 75% to 90% seen once.

Sequenced sample: PBMCs or T cells enriched from blood (not recorded which). This clonotype was sampled from a man younger than 35 who had recovered from COVID-19. The chain carries TRBV28 and TRBJ2-6, with 7 nucleotides matching TRBD2. The CDR3 nucleotides are TGTGCCAGCAGGCAGGGAGGGAGCTCTGGGGCCAACGTCCTGACTTTC. Amino acid sequence: CASRQGGSSGANVLTF.